This is a list of T cell receptor beta chains from one sample in a study of vaccination and CD4 T cells after COVID-19. TCRdb ran MiXCR on the PCR reads and lists one entry per CDR3 protein. The sample has about 25,000 distinct CDR3 sequences, around 40% seen once. What these receptors recognize is not known. The specimen sequenced was CD4+ T cells from blood, cultured in vitro. All receptors come from a human donor who had recovered from COVID-19. CDR3s include the opening cysteine and the closing phenylalanine or tryptophan. D genes are given only for firm matches. For some rows the clone size is stated as once, few or many, or as a class when expanded; others skip it.

TRBJ1-2 | - | - | TRBV19 | CASSIVGDVGRYTF | TGTGCCAGTAGTATAGTTGGGGACGTCGGGCGCTACACCTTC
TRBJ2-2 | - | - | TRBV6-4 | CASSVEGNSNTGELFF | TGTGCCAGCAGTGTTGAGGGGAACTCGAACACCGGGGAGCTGTTTTTT
TRBJ1-2 | few | TRBD1 | TRBV7-8 | CASSSGTGNYGYTF | TGTGCCAGCAGCTCCGGGACAGGGAACTATGGCTACACCTTC
TRBJ2-2 | - | - | TRBV28 | CASSLFQELFF | TGTGCCAGCAGCCTATTCCAGGAGCTGTTTTTT
TRBJ1-5 | - | - | TRBV18 | CVSSPAFDQPQHF | TGTGTCAGCTCACCCGCCTTCGATCAGCCCCAGCATTTT
TRBJ1-6 | - | - | TRBV6-1 | CASTGNAVRSPLHF | TGTGCCAGCACGGGAAATGCGGTGAGATCACCCCTCCACTTT
TRBJ1-1 | - | TRBD1 | TRBV28 | CASTKTGRTEAFF | TGTGCCAGCACAAAGACAGGGAGAACTGAAGCTTTCTTT
TRBJ2-7 | - | TRBD1 | TRBV5-4 | CASTGTGSGEQYF | TGTGCCAGCACCGGGACAGGTTCTGGCGAGCAGTACTTC
TRBJ2-7 | - | TRBD1 | TRBV19 | CASSLRTGSINEQYF | TGTGCCAGTAGCCTACGGACAGGGAGCATAAACGAGCAGTACTTC
TRBJ2-1 | few | - | TRBV19 | CATRLGAYNEQFF | TGTGCCACTAGACTCGGAGCCTACAATGAGCAGTTCTTC